This record concerns one TCR beta chain sequence. Its target is unknown. The CDR3 contains 20 residues. Trimming stripped 1 base from V and 8 bases from J, with 30 bases between. CDR1 and CDR2 from the germline V gene are MDHEN and SYDVKM. The test was conducted at deep level. TCRdb's copy holds only in-frame clones and misses some; the assay was immunoSEQ multiplex PCR. Of about 2.4 million clones listed, 93% are singletons. This specimen belongs to a study of shared clonotypes between healthy human individuals. Overall study findings and caveats: Non-shared clonotypes showed lower generation probabilities than clonotypes common to all four donors.

The material sequenced was naive CD4+ T cells from PBMCs. The subset: CD45RA+ positively selected. The chain carries TRBV28 and TRBJ2-1; TRBD1 might be the D (6 bases). This clonotype was sampled from a young man in good health. Some clones in this sample may be carry-over from other donors' samples. CDR3 sequence: CASSLFRDNMRAGQYHEQFF. The DNA of the CDR3 is TGTGCCAGCAGTTTATTCCGGGACAACATGAGGGCGGGCCAATACCATGAGCAGTTCTTC.